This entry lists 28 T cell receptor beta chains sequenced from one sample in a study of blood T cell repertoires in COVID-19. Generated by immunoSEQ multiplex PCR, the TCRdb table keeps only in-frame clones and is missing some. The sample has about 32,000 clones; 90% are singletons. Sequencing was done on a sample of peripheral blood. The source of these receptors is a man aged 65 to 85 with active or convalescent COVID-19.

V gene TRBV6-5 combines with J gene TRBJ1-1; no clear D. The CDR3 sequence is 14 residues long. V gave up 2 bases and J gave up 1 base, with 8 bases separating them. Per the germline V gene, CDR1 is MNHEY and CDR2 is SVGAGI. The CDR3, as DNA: TGTGCCAGCAGTTACCGTTCAGGGAACACTGAAGCTTTCTTT. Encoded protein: CASSYRSGNTEAFF.

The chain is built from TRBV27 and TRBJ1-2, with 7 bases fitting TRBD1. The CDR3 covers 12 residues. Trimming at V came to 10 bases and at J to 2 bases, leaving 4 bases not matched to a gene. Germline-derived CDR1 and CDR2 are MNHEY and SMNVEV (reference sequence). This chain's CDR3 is CATRGRNYGYTF. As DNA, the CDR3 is TGTGCCACTAGGGGGCGGAACTATGGCTACACCTTC.

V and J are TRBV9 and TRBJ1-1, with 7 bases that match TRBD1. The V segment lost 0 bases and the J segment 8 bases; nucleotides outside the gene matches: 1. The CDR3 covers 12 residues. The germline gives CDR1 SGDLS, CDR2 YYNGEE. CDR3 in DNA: TGTGCCAGCAGCGTAGGAGGGGGCGAAGCTTTCTTT. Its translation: CASSVGGGEAFF.

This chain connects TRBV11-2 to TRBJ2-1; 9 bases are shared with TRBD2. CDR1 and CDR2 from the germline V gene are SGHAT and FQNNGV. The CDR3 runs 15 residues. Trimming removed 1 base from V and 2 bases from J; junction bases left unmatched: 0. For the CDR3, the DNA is TGTGCCAGCAGCTTAGGGACTAGCGCCTACAATGAGCAGTTCTTC. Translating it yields CASSLGTSAYNEQFF.

The CDR3, as DNA: TGCGCCAGCAGCTTGGCCCCCACAGGGACTGGAAACACCATATATTTT. Protein sequence: CASSLAPTGTGNTIYF. The chain employs TRBV5-1 and TRBJ1-3; D might be TRBD1 (6 bases). The CDR3 covers 16 residues. V lost 0 bases and J 2 bases, leaving 12 bases between the germline ends. The germline V gene has CDR1 SGHRS and CDR2 YFSETQ.

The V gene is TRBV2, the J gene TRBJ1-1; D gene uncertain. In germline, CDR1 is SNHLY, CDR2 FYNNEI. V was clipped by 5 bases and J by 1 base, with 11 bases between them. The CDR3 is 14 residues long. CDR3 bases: TGTGCCAGCAGTCCCCGAGGAAAGAACACTGAAGCTTTCTTT. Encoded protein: CASSPRGKNTEAFF.

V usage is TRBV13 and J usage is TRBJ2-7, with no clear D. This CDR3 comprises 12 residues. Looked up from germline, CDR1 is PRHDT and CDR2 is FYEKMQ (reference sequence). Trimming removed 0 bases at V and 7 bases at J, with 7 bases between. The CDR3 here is CASSLGLREQYF. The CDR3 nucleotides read TGTGCCAGCAGCTTAGGCCTGAGAGAGCAGTACTTC.

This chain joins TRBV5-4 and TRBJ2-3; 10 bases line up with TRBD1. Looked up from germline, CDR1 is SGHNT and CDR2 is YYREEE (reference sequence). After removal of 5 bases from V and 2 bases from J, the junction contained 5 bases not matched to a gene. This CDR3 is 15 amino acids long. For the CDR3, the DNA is TGTGCCAGCAGTTCGGACAGGGGGGTCACAGATACGCAGTATTTT. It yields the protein CASSSDRGVTDTQYF.

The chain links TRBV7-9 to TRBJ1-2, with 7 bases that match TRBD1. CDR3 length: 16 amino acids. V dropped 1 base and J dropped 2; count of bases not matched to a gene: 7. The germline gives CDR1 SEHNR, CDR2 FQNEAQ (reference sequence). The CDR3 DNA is TGTGCCAGCAGCTTAGGACAGGGTTTGTCGAACTATGGCTACACCTTC. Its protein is CASSLGQGLSNYGYTF.

CDR3 residues: CASSQDTGLNTEAFF. The CDR3 coding sequence is TGCGCCAGCAGCCAAGACACAGGGCTGAACACTGAAGCTTTCTTT. This chain links TRBV4-3 with TRBJ1-1; a weak D match, TRBD1 (6 bases). CDR1 is LGHNA and CDR2 is YSLEER in the germline V gene. The CDR3 is 15 residues long. V was clipped by 0 bases and J by 0 bases, with 8 bases between them.

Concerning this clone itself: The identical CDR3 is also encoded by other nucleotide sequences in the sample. CDR3 coding DNA: TGTGCCAGCAGTTTAGCAGGGGGTGGTACTGAAGCTTTCTTT. As protein: CASSLAGGGTEAFF. This sequence joins TRBV28 and TRBJ1-1, with 7 positions matching TRBD1. The germline CDR1 and CDR2 sequences are MDHEN and SYDVKM. J was trimmed by 5 bases and V by 2 bases; bases with no gene match: 5. CDR3 length equals 14 residues.

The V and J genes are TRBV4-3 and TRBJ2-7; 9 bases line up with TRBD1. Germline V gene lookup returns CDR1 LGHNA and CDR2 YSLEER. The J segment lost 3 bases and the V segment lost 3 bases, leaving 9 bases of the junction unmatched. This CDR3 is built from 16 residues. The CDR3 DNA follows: TGCGCCAGCAGCCACCTAACCGGGACAGGGTTCTACGAGCAGTACTTC. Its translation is CASSHLTGTGFYEQYF.

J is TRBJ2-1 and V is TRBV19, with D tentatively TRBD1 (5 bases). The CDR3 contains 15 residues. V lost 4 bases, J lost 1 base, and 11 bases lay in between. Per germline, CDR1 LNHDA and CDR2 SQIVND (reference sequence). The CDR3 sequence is CASSRQWGSYNEQFF. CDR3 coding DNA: TGTGCCAGTAGTAGACAGTGGGGATCCTACAATGAGCAGTTCTTC.

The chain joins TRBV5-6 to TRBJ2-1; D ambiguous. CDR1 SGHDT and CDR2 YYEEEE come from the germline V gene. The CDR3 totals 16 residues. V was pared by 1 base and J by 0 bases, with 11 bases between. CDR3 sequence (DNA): TGTGCCAGCAGCTTGCTGGGCCAGGACTCCTACAATGAGCAGTTCTTC. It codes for CASSLLGQDSYNEQFF.

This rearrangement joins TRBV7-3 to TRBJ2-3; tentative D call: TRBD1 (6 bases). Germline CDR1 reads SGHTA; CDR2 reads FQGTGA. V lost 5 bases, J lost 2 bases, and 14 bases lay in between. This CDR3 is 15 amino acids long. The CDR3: CASSRRDRSTDTQYF. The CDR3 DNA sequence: TGTGCCAGCAGCCGGAGAGACAGGTCCACAGATACGCAGTATTTT.

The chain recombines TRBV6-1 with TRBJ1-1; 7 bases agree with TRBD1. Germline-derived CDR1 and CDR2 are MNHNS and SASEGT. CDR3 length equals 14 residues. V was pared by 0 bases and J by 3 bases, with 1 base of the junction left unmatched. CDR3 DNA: TGTGCCAGCAGTGAAGCAGGGGGCGACACTGAAGCTTTCTTT. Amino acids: CASSEAGGDTEAFF.

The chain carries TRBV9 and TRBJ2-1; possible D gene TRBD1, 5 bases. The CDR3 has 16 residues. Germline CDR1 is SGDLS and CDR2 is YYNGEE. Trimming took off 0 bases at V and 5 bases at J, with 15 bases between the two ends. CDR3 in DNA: TGTGCCAGCAGCGTAGTCCAGGACCAAGGGGACAATGAGCAGTTCTTC. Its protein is CASSVVQDQGDNEQFF.

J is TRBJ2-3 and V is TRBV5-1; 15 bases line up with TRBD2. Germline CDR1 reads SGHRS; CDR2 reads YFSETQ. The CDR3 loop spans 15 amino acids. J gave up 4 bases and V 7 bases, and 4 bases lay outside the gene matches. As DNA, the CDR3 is TGCGCCAGCTTTGGACTAGCGGGAGGGCCAGATACGCAGTATTTT. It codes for CASFGLAGGPDTQYF.

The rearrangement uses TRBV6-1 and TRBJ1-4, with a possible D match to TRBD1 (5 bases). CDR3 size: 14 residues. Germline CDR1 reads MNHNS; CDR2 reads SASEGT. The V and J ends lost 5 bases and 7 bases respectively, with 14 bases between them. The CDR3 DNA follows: TGTGCCAGCAGTTTCCAGGGAAGGTTTGAAAAACTGTTTTTT. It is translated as CASSFQGRFEKLFF.

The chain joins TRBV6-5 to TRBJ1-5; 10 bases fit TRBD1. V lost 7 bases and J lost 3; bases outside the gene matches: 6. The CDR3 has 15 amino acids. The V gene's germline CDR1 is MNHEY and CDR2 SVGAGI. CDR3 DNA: TGTGCCAGCAAACGGACAGGGGGTCTCAATCAGCCCCAGCATTTT. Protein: CASKRTGGLNQPQHF.

CDR3 protein: CASSLASASGMETQYF. The CDR3 nucleotides read TGTGCCAGCAGCTTGGCCTCGGCTAGCGGGATGGAGACCCAGTACTTC. The chain joins TRBV5-5 to TRBJ2-5, with 9 bases fitting TRBD2. J was trimmed by 5 bases and V by 0 bases; bases with no gene match: 8. CDR1 is SGHKS and CDR2 is YYEKEE in the germline V gene (reference sequence). The CDR3 loop spans 16 amino acids.

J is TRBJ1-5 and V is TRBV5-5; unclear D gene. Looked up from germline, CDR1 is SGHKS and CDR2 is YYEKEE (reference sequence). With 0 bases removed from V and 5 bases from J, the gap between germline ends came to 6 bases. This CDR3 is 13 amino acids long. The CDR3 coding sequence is TGTGCCAGCAGCTTGGCCGGGGATCAGCCCCAGCATTTT. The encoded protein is CASSLAGDQPQHF. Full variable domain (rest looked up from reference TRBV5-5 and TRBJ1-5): DAGVTQSPTHLIKTRGQQVTLRCSPISGHKSVSWYQQVLGQGPQFIFQYYEKEERGRGNFPDRFSARQFPNYSSELNVNALLLGDSALYLCASSLAGDQPQHFGDGTRLSIL.

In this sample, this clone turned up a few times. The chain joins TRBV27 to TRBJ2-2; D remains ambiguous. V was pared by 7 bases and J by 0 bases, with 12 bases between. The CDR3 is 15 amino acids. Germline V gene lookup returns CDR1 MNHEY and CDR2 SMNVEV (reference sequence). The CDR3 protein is CASKRLNTNTGELFF. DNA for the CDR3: TGTGCCAGCAAGAGGCTCAACACGAACACCGGGGAGCTGTTTTTT.

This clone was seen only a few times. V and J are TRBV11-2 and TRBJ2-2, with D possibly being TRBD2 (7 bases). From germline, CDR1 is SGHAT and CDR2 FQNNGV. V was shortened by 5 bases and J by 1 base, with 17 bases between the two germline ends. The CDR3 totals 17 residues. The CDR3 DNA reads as TGTGCCAGCAGCCCGCGGGGGCTGGGAGAGAACACCGGGGAGCTGTTTTTT. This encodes CASSPRGLGENTGELFF.

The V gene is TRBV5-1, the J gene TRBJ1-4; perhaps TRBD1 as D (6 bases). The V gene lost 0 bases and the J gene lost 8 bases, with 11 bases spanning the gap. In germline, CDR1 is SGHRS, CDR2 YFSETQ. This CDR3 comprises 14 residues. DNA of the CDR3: TGCGCCAGCAGCTTGGGGGGGCCGGGGGAAAAACTGTTTTTT. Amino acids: CASSLGGPGEKLFF.

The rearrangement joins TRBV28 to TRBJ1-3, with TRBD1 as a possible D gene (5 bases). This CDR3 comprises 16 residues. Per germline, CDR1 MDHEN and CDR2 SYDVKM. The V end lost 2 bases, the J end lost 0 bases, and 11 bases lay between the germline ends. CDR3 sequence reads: CASSLTGRGSGNTIYF. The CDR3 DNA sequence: TGTGCCAGCAGTTTAACGGGGAGGGGCTCTGGAAACACCATATATTTT.

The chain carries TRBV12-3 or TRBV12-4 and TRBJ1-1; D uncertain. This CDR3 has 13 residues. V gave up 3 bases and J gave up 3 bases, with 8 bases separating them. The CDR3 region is CASSLRRDTEAFF. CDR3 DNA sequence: TGTGCCAGCAGTTTGCGGAGGGACACTGAAGCTTTCTTT.

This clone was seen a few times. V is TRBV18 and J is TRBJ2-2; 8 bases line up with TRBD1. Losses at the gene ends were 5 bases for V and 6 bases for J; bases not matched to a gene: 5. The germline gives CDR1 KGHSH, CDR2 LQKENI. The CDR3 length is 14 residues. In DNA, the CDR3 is TGTGCCAGCTCATCTCCCAGGGGGCCCGGGGAGCTGTTTTTT. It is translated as CASSSPRGPGELFF.